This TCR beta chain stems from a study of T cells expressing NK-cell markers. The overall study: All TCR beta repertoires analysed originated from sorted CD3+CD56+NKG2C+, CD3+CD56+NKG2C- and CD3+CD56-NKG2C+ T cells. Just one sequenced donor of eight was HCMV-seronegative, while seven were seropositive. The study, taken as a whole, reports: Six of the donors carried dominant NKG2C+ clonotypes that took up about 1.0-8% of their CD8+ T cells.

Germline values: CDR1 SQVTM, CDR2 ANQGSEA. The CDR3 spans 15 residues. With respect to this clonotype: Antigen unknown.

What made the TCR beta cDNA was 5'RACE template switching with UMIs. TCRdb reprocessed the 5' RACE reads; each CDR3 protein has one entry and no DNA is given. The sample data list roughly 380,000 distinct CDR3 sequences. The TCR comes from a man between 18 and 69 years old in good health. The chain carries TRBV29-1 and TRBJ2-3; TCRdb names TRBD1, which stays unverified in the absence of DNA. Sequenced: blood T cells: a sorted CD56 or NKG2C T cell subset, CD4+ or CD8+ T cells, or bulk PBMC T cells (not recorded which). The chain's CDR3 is CSVVGTGASTDTQYF.